What follows are 24 T cell receptor beta chains derived from one specimen sequenced in a study of HIV-infected patients and healthy controls. TCRdb recomputed calls from the 5' RACE reads with MiXCR, one row per CDR3 protein. The profile shows 55,000 to 70,000 distinct CDR3 sequences, 19% of them singletons. The sequenced sample consisted of CD4+ T cells from blood. All receptors derive from a human donor in good health.

As to this clonotype: This may come from a read error, since a much larger clone is one base off. This chain connects TRBV20-1 to TRBJ2-3; D unresolved. CDR1 is DFQATT and CDR2 is SNEGSKA in the germline V gene (reference sequence). This CDR3 comprises 15 residues. V was cut by 0 bases and J by 2 bases, with 12 bases left in between. CDR3 bases: TGCAGTGCTAGAGATGTGCGGAAATACACAGATACGCAGTATTTT. Its translation: CSARDVRKYTDTQYF.

This clonotype was counted a few times. CDR3 loop: CSVAGVLNTEAFF. CDR3 bases: TGCAGCGTTGCTGGGGTTCTGAACACTGAAGCTTTCTTT. The rearrangement joins TRBV29-1 to TRBJ1-1; D gene uncertain. The V gene lost 4 bases and the J gene lost 0 bases, with 9 bases spanning the gap. The CDR3 spans 13 residues. Germline V gene data show CDR1 as SQVTM and CDR2 as ANQGSEA. Together with reference TRBV29-1 and TRBJ1-1, the CDR3 gives the full variable domain: SAVISQKPSRDICQRGTSLTIQCQVDSQVTMMFWYRQQPGQSLTLIATANQGSEATYESGFVIDKFPISRPNLTFSTLTVSNMSPEDSSIYLCSVAGVLNTEAFFGQGTRLTVV.

V gene TRBV7-9 combines with J gene TRBJ1-1, with D perhaps matching TRBD1 (5 bases). This CDR3 spans 11 amino acids. V shed 7 bases and J shed 5 bases, with 8 bases lying between them. CDR1 is SEHNR, CDR2 FQNEAQ, per germline (reference sequence). The CDR3 region is CASTGDTEAFF. CDR3 DNA: TGTGCCAGCACGGGGGATACTGAAGCTTTCTTT.

This clonotype was seen only a few times. The chain employs TRBV29-1 and TRBJ2-1, with D tentatively TRBD2 (5 bases). The CDR3 spans 14 residues. V dropped 4 bases and J dropped 0 bases, with 10 bases sitting between them. Germline-derived CDR1 and CDR2 are SQVTM and ANQGSEA. The CDR3, as DNA: TGCAGCGTTGGCCGGAGGAGCTCCTACAATGAGCAGTTCTTC. Translating gives CSVGRRSSYNEQFF.

This clonotype has ten or more counts. This chain joins TRBV24-1 and TRBJ1-2; 11 bases align to TRBD1. V lost 3 bases and J lost 3; bases outside the gene matches: 5. Per germline, CDR1 KGHDR and CDR2 SFDVKD. The CDR3 is made up of 16 amino acids. CDR3 protein: CATSDPGTGGDYGYTF. CDR3 bases: TGTGCCACCAGTGATCCAGGGACAGGGGGAGACTATGGCTACACCTTC.

This clonotype has a handful of counts. This chain connects TRBV6-5 to TRBJ2-7; TRBD2 agrees at 10 bases. This CDR3 region has 17 residues. Trimming at V came to 0 bases and at J to 4 bases, leaving 9 bases not matched to a gene. Germline CDR1 and CDR2: MNHEY and SVGAGI. The CDR3 nucleotides read TGTGCCAGCAGTTACTCCCGGCTCTCTAGCGGGAGTTACGAGCAGTACTTC. It encodes CASSYSRLSSGSYEQYF.

The chain carries TRBV12-3 or TRBV12-4 and TRBJ2-6, with D unclear. The length of the CDR3 is 15 residues. Trimming removed 5 bases from V and 0 bases from J, with 8 bases in between. The CDR3 bases are TGTGCCAGCAGTGTAACCCCCTCTGGGGCCAACGTCCTGACTTTC. Its translation is CASSVTPSGANVLTF.

This clonotype occurred many times. This chain links TRBV4-2 with TRBJ1-2; possible D gene TRBD1, 6 bases. V lost 0 bases to trimming and J lost 4 bases, with 15 bases between them. The CDR3 has 16 amino acids. Per the germline V gene, CDR1 is LGHNA and CDR2 is YNFKEQ. CDR3 in DNA: TGTGCCAGCAGCCAAGAGGGCGGGGGCCAGTCCTATGGCTACACCTTC. Translated: CASSQEGGGQSYGYTF.

This clonotype has a count of ten or more. The V gene is TRBV2, the J gene TRBJ1-1, with D uncertain. The CDR3 has 18 amino acids. Trimming shortened V by 1 base and J by 0 bases, and 18 bases separated the two germline ends. The germline gives CDR1 SNHLY, CDR2 FYNNEI. The CDR3 DNA follows: TGTGCCAGCAGTGAAGATGTAGTCGGGTCCGTGGTGAACACTGAAGCTTTCTTT. It encodes CASSEDVVGSVVNTEAFF.

This clonotype was recorded many times. The V and J genes are TRBV20-1 and TRBJ1-4, with 7 bases matching TRBD1. Per the germline V gene, CDR1 is DFQATT and CDR2 is SNEGSKA (reference sequence). The CDR3 runs to 13 residues. With V trimmed by 6 bases and J by 10 bases, 11 bases remained unmatched. In DNA, the CDR3 is TGCAGTGCGGGGGACAGATCCATAGGAAAACTGTTTTTT. Residues: CSAGDRSIGKLFF.

This clonotype has a handful of counts. The rearrangement links TRBV11-2 to TRBJ1-1; D is undetermined. The V end lost 2 bases, the J end lost 0 bases, and 7 bases lay between the germline ends. The CDR3 runs to 14 residues. Per germline, CDR1 SGHAT and CDR2 FQNNGV. The CDR3 coding sequence is TGTGCCAGCAGCTTAAGACTGATGAACACTGAAGCTTTCTTT. Translation gives CASSLRLMNTEAFF.

The V and J genes are TRBV7-2 and TRBJ2-7; TRBD1 might be the D (5 bases). This CDR3 is 14 amino acids long. V lost 0 bases to trimming and J lost 5 bases, with 11 bases between them. Germline V gene data show CDR1 as SGHTA and CDR2 as FQGNSA. CDR3 region: CASSLAGARNEQYF. Here the CDR3 DNA reads TGTGCCAGCAGCTTAGCAGGGGCCAGGAACGAGCAGTACTTC. The full variable domain, completed using reference TRBV7-2 and TRBJ2-7, is GAGVSQSPSNKVTEKGKDVELRCDPISGHTALYWYRQSLGQGLEFLIYFQGNSAPDKSGLPSDRFSAERTGGSVSTLTIQRTQQEDSAVYLCASSLAGARNEQYFGPGTRLTVT.

This clonotype was detected a few times. The chain recombines TRBV5-6 with TRBJ2-1, with 14 bases that match TRBD2. The CDR3 runs 19 residues. V dropped 1 base and J dropped 0; count of bases not matched to a gene: 6. Germline CDR1 reads SGHDT; CDR2 reads YYEEEE. CDR3 DNA: TGTGCCAGCAGCTTGATTGGGACTAGCGGGAGCCGCTCCTACAATGAGCAGTTCTTC. Translated: CASSLIGTSGSRSYNEQFF.

The genes are TRBV25-1 and TRBJ1-5; D unclear. This CDR3 is 12 amino acids long. Germline CDR1 is MGHDK and CDR2 is SYGVNS. Trimming removed 6 bases from V and 6 bases from J, with 9 bases in between. As DNA, the CDR3 is TGTGCCAGCAGGTCGGGCACTCAGCCCCAGCATTTT. The encoded protein is CASRSGTQPQHF.

This clonotype was detected many times. V and J are TRBV7-2 and TRBJ1-1, with D unresolved. The V end was cut by 1 base, the J end by 0 bases, with 12 bases between. Germline V gives CDR1 SGHTA, CDR2 FQGNSA. This CDR3 region has 16 residues. This CDR3 reads CASSLVLHTMNTEAFF. Written as DNA, the CDR3 is TGTGCCAGCAGCTTAGTCTTGCATACTATGAACACTGAAGCTTTCTTT.

The chain employs TRBV27 and TRBJ2-7, with 11 bases fitting TRBD1. Per germline, CDR1 MNHEY and CDR2 SMNVEV (reference sequence). J gave up 7 bases and V 6 bases, and 2 bases lay outside the gene matches. The CDR3 sequence is 12 residues long. CDR3 sequence: CASRGQGGEQYF. Here the CDR3 DNA reads TGTGCCAGCAGGGGACAGGGGGGAGAGCAGTACTTC.

The chain carries TRBV9 and TRBJ1-1, with D possibly being TRBD1 (5 bases). Germline V gene lookup returns CDR1 SGDLS and CDR2 YYNGEE. The V end lost 0 bases, the J end lost 5 bases, and 11 bases lay between the germline ends. The CDR3 sequence is 14 residues long. The CDR3 spells CASSVAGGGTEAFF. As DNA, the CDR3 is TGTGCCAGCAGCGTAGCCGGGGGGGGTACTGAAGCTTTCTTT.

The chain has TRBV19 and TRBJ2-1, with D tentatively TRBD2 (5 bases). The CDR3 sequence is 14 residues long. The ends were cut back, 3 bases at V and 9 bases at J, with 15 bases in the middle. Germline CDR1 is LNHDA and CDR2 is SQIVND (reference sequence). CDR3 DNA sequence: TGTGCCAGTAGTATTGGGAAGGTAACTAGTGAGCAGTTCTTC. It codes for CASSIGKVTSEQFF. The full variable domain, with the rest looked up from reference TRBV19 and TRBJ2-1, is DGGITQSPKYLFRKEGQNVTLSCEQNLNHDAMYWYRQDPGQGLRLIYYSQIVNDFQKGDIAEGYSVSREKKESFPLTVTSAQKNPTAFYLCASSIGKVTSEQFFGPGTRLTVL.

The chain couples TRBV29-1 to TRBJ2-1, with 9 nucleotides matching TRBD1. Germline CDR1 and CDR2: SQVTM and ANQGSEA. CDR3 size: 15 residues. Trimming cost V 1 base and J 7 bases; bases outside gene matches: 8. The CDR3 nucleotides read TGCAGCGTTGAAGTATGGGGACAGGGTTGGAATGAGCAGTTCTTC. As protein: CSVEVWGQGWNEQFF.

This clonotype was counted between two and nine times. The V call is TRBV30, the J call TRBJ1-1; D possibly corresponds to TRBD1 (6 bases). The CDR3 length is 14 residues. Germline V gene lookup returns CDR1 GTSNPN and CDR2 SVGIG (reference sequence). Trimming shortened V by 2 bases and J by 5 bases, and 15 bases separated the two germline ends. CDR3 in amino acids: CAWSKGGSGTEAFF. In DNA form, the CDR3 reads TGTGCCTGGAGTAAGGGGGGATCTGGAACTGAAGCTTTCTTT.

This clonotype was picked up many times. The chain employs TRBV7-2 and TRBJ1-6; D possibly corresponds to TRBD1 (5 bases). The CDR3 has 13 residues. V shed 10 bases and J shed 1 base, with 8 bases lying between them. The germline gives CDR1 SGHTA, CDR2 FQGNSA. The CDR3, as DNA: TGTGCCACGGGGGATTCCTATAATTCACCCCTCCACTTT. Its protein is CATGDSYNSPLHF.

The chain couples TRBV29-1 to TRBJ2-7; TRBD1 aligns across 7 bases. The germline V gene has CDR1 SQVTM and CDR2 ANQGSEA. CDR3 length: 15 residues. V shed 7 bases and J 3 bases; nucleotides not matched to a gene: 15. Written as DNA, the CDR3 is TGCAGCGCAAAGAACTTAAGGGACAGTATCTACGAGCAGTACTTC. As protein: CSAKNLRDSIYEQYF.

The rearrangement links TRBV7-2 to TRBJ1-1, with 7 bases matching TRBD1. V dropped 3 bases and J dropped 4; count of bases not matched to a gene: 8. The CDR3 totals 15 residues. Germline-derived CDR1 and CDR2 are SGHTA and FQGNSA. The CDR3 here is CASSFSHRGSTEAFF. Written as DNA, the CDR3 is TGTGCCAGCAGCTTTAGCCACAGGGGTTCCACTGAAGCTTTCTTT. Together with reference TRBV7-2 and TRBJ1-1, the CDR3 gives the full variable domain: GAGVSQSPSNKVTEKGKDVELRCDPISGHTALYWYRQSLGQGLEFLIYFQGNSAPDKSGLPSDRFSAERTGGSVSTLTIQRTQQEDSAVYLCASSFSHRGSTEAFFGQGTRLTVV.

This clonotype was recorded at least ten times. The chain links TRBV29-1 to TRBJ1-1; the D gene is possibly TRBD1 (5 bases). The V gene lost 5 bases and the J gene lost 0 bases, with 16 bases spanning the gap. Germline V gene sequence: CDR1 SQVTM, CDR2 ANQGSEA. The CDR3 totals 15 residues. In nucleotides, the CDR3 is TGCAGCGTTTCCCCTGGATGGGGGATGAACACTGAAGCTTTCTTT. It translates to CSVSPGWGMNTEAFF.